This is a list of T cell receptor beta chains from one sample in a study of blood T cell repertoires in COVID-19. Method: immunoSEQ multiplex PCR; TCRdb's copy keeps in-frame clones and lacks some. The sample yields fewer than 200,000 clones, roughly 80% seen once. Sequenced sample: peripheral blood. Receptors originate from a man in his 60s with acute or convalescent COVID-19. CDR3s include the opening cysteine and the closing phenylalanine or tryptophan. D genes are given only for firm matches. Where a row states a size, it is once, few, many or the class of an expanded clone; other rows omit it.

clone size,J gene,V gene,D gene,CDR3 protein,CDR3 DNA
once,TRBJ2-5,TRBV5-1,-,CASSLSYRSETQYF,TGCGCCAGCAGCTTGTCGTACAGGTCGGAGACCCAGTACTTC
-,TRBJ2-2,TRBV2,TRBD1,CASRGQGNTGELFF,TGTGCCAGCAGGGGACAGGGTAACACCGGGGAGCTGTTTTTT
-,TRBJ1-3,TRBV10-3,TRBD1,CAISGRQGISGNTIYF,TGTGCCATCAGTGGCCGACAGGGGATCTCTGGAAACACCATATATTTT
-,TRBJ1-6,TRBV21-1,-,CASSTVIHF,TGTGCCAGCAGCACAGTGATCCACTTT
-,TRBJ1-2,TRBV3-1/TRBV3-2,-,CASSPTAGIYGYTF,TGTGCCAGCAGCCCTACCGCAGGGATCTATGGCTACACCTTC
-,TRBJ1-2,TRBV5-5,TRBD1,CASSLGDSPAYGYTF,TGTGCCAGCAGCTTGGGGGACAGCCCCGCCTATGGCTACACCTTC
few,TRBJ1-2,TRBV6-1,TRBD1,CASSESGQGVNYGYTF,TGTGCCAGCAGTGAATCGGGACAGGGGGTAAACTATGGCTACACCTTC
-,TRBJ1-1,TRBV4-1,TRBD1,CASSPLPTGTGTEAFF,TGCGCCAGCAGCCCCTTACCAACCGGGACAGGAACTGAAGCTTTCTTT
-,TRBJ1-4,TRBV5-6,-,CASSFDREKLFF,TGTGCCAGCAGCTTTGACAGGGAAAAACTGTTTTTT
few,TRBJ1-5,TRBV19,-,CASSIGRVPPQHF,TGTGCCAGTAGTATTGGCAGGGTGCCGCCCCAGCATTTT
-,TRBJ2-2,TRBV11-2,TRBD2,CASSSRLATGELFF,TGTGCCAGCAGCTCCCGACTAGCTACCGGGGAGCTGTTTTTT
-,TRBJ2-7,TRBV5-5,-,CASSPDITYEQYF,TGTGCCAGCAGCCCCGACATTACCTACGAGCAGTACTTC
few,TRBJ2-7,TRBV6-5,-,CASRDILSSEQYF,TGTGCCAGCCGGGACATCCTCTCAAGCGAGCAGTACTTC
-,TRBJ1-2,TRBV7-3,-,CASSLAGDYGYTF,TGTGCCAGCAGCTTAGCAGGGGACTATGGCTACACCTTC
-,TRBJ1-2,TRBV14,-,CASSQEVKGVYGYTF,TGTGCCAGCAGCCAAGAGGTTAAGGGGGTCTATGGCTACACCTTC
-,TRBJ2-1,TRBV10-1,-,CASSEGLYNEQFF,TGCGCCAGCAGTGAAGGACTGTACAATGAGCAGTTCTTC
-,TRBJ1-5,TRBV6-5,-,CASSSTGIQPQHF,TGTGCCAGCAGCTCCACAGGGATTCAGCCCCAGCATTTT
-,TRBJ2-6,TRBV5-1,-,CATHSGGLYSGANVLTF,TGCGCCACGCACTCCGGGGGGCTATACTCTGGGGCCAACGTCCTGACTTTC
-,TRBJ2-7,TRBV6-2/TRBV6-3,TRBD1,CASSPGTANYEQYF,TGTGCCAGCAGTCCAGGGACAGCGAACTACGAGCAGTACTTC
-,TRBJ2-2,TRBV11-2,TRBD1,CASSWGTGSQTGELFF,TGTGCCAGCAGCTGGGGGACAGGGTCCCAAACCGGGGAGCTGTTTTTT
-,TRBJ1-5,TRBV10-1,-,CASSEWRTEFSNQPQHF,TGCGCCAGCAGTGAGTGGCGGACAGAGTTTAGCAATCAGCCCCAGCATTTT
-,TRBJ2-2,TRBV6-5,-,CASSSGTPNTGELFF,TGTGCCAGCAGCTCCGGGACTCCGAACACCGGGGAGCTGTTTTTT
-,TRBJ1-1,TRBV29-1,TRBD1,CSVVGQPNTEAFF,TGCAGCGTGGTGGGACAGCCGAACACTGAAGCTTTCTTT
-,TRBJ2-1,TRBV29-1,TRBD2,CSARSGGAYNEQFF,TGCAGCGCCCGTAGCGGGGGGGCCTACAATGAGCAGTTCTTC